This entry is about one TCR beta chain. Its antigen is currently unknown. These data originate in a study of CD4 T cells in relation to SARS-CoV-2 and coronaviruses. Sequencing used immunoSEQ multiplex PCR; TCRdb keeps in-frame clones, though not all of them. The repertoire holds under 30,000 clones, nearly 80% seen once, with 20% in the top ten. Before the COVID-19 pandemic, during about 2010-2018, CD4+ T cells were taken from unexposed donors. CD4+ T cells were isolated from the cells after less than 13 days of culture. The germline V and J ends were trimmed by 2 bases and 7 bases, with 9 bases remaining between them. This CDR3 has 12 amino acids.

The origin of this receptor is a human donor in good health. The J gene is TRBJ2-7, the V gene TRBV12-3 or TRBV12-4, with D tentatively TRBD2 (5 bases). Sequencing was carried out using CD4+ T cells from PBMCs, cultured in vitro. CDR3 protein: CASSLFGEEQYF. CDR3 bases: TGTGCCAGCAGTTTATTTGGGGAGGAGCAGTACTTC.